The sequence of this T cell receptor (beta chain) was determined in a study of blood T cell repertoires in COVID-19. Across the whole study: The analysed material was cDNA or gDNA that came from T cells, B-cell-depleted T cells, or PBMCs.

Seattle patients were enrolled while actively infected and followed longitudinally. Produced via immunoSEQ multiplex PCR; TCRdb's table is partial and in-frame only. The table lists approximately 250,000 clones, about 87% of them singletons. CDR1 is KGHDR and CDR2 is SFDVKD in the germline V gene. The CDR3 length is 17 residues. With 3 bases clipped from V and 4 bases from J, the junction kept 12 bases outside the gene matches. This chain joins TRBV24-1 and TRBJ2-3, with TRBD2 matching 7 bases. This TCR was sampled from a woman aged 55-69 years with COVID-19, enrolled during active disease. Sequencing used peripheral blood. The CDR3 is CATSDPGTTLGPDTQYF. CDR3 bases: TGTGCCACCAGTGATCCTGGGACTACCTTAGGGCCAGATACGCAGTATTTT.